The TCR beta chain under discussion was sequenced for a study of shared clonotypes between healthy human individuals (TCRdb year 2020). Concerning the study at large: The cohort included three men and a couple of women between 18 and 49 years of age. Per donor, three plates each were used for CD4 naive and CD4 memory, two for CD8 naive, and one for CD8 memory. The study deeply sequenced blood TCR repertoires of about five healthy adults to estimate repertoire size and the extent of clonotype sharing between individuals. To increase sequencing depth and limit assay-specific biases, different laboratories used diverse techniques to prepare libraries and sequence TCR repertoires. Leukapheresis yielded between about 0.94 and 10 billion PBMCs per donor.

For this clone: The antigen it recognizes is unknown. One base away there is no much larger clone; base qualities are not given.

Using the deep immunoSEQ assay, TCR CDR3 regions were amplified from genomic DNA by multiplex PCR. Genomic DNA extracted from each cell subset was distributed evenly over all wells of several immunoSEQ 96-well plates, and each plate served as one replicate. Each replicate PCR for sorted subsets received around 210 ng genomic DNA, equal to 30,000 or so T cell genomes. Purified libraries were measured with a Qubit 3.0 fluorometer, size-checked on a Bioanalyzer 2100, and measured again with the KAPA Library Quantification kit. Each immunoSEQ 96-well plate was sequenced on its own single-read 150-cycle Illumina NextSeq 550 flow cell. The original methods were these. Because the immunoSEQ output held only junctional sequences and lacked quality scores, the filtering could not match the filtering applied to full-length reads. Sequences were annotated with PyIR, a Python wrapper for IgBLAST v1.9, using IMGT germline references to assign V/J genes and CDR3. Reads with weak V/J assignments (E-value above 1e-6), missing CDR3, stop codons, out-of-frame junctions, or ambiguous translated residues were removed. A V3J clonotype was defined by an identical inferred V gene, J gene, and CDR3 amino acid sequence. To compute the percentage overlap between repertoires, the number of shared unique clonotypes was divided by the size of the smaller repertoire. Repertoire richness was assessed with RTK rarefaction, the Chao1 estimator, and Recon v2.1 estimates of unobserved clonotypes. OLGA was used to compute generation probabilities for all TCRbeta clonotypes that the gDNA method yielded from several donors. Drawn from immuneACCESS, this table holds only the in-frame rearrangements with V and J called that TCRdb kept. Clones are partly lost; checked studies trace under half to an unresolved V gene and leave the rest unexplained. The D gene and trimming were derived from the DNA, and the V and J assignments and clone size from that table. In this sample the table shows hundreds of thousands of clones, about 80% of which occur a single time. The top ten clones comprise around 2% of the sample.

The donors were healthy, HIV-negative adults who had no recently reported acute infections or vaccinations. Only Caucasian adults living in Nashville, Tennessee, USA were represented among the donors. CD4+ T cells were enriched by magnetic negative selection; naive cells were then positively selected on CD45RA, and the negative fraction formed the memory subset. After blood collection by leukapheresis, PBMCs were isolated using Ficoll-Histopaque density gradient centrifugation and then cryopreserved in the vapor phase of liquid nitrogen. Analytical flow cytometry was used to check the purity and quantity of each magnetically sorted T cell population. From each sorted fraction, genomic DNA was isolated and quantified by UV absorbance on a Nanodrop 2000c. Results the study describes overall, beyond this receptor: The genetic and exposure-history diversity represented was limited by the small number of donors. Naive subsets generally had larger estimated clonotype richness than memory subsets did. Rarefaction of sorted-subset datasets indicated incomplete sequencing despite the large sequencing depth. Pairwise subsampling led to the expectation that sequencing depth would affect the degree of clonotype sharing among donors. Compared with non-shared clonotypes, the clonotypes found in all four sorted-subset donors had higher generation probabilities. Sampling was restricted to blood, and TCR repertoires in tissue are likely to differ from TCR repertoires in blood. Around 5.4% of naive CD4, around 4% of naive CD8, approximately 2.2% of memory CD4, and around 0.42% of memory CD8 clonotypes were shared across a handful of donors.

The CDR3, cysteine through phenylalanine, is 17 amino acids long. Kept here is only the CDR3 DNA, which spans 51 bases and is read in frame from base 1. Relative to germline, V is missing 5 bases and J is missing 4 bases, with 4 bases of the junction outside any gene match. CDR1 and CDR2 were assigned from the germline V gene as SGHTA and FQGNSA. Recombination joined TRBV7-2 with TRBJ2-2; 16 junctional bases match TRBD2. The sequenced sample was memory CD4+ T cells sorted from blood. In light of the paper, this sample's cell subset or site label describes: CD45RA-negative fraction. This TCR came from a woman in her twenties or thirties in good health. CDR3 region: CASSRGLAGGPTGELFF. The nucleotide sequence reads TGTGCCAGCAGCAGGGGACTAGCGGGAGGGCCCACCGGGGAGCTGTTTTTT.